This T cell receptor (beta chain) stems from a study of OX40 agonist ivuxolimab in advanced cancers. About the study: Partial responses, seen in three patients, involved one hepatocellular carcinoma and two cutaneous melanomas.

The repertoire was sequenced with immunoSEQ multiplex PCR; TCRdb's copy has only in-frame clones and lacks some. The data show over 90,000 clones, less than 90% seen once. The V gene's germline CDR1 is KGHSH and CDR2 LQKENI. This CDR3 has 14 amino acids. The junction had 0 bases not matched to a gene; V was cut back by 2 bases and J by 7 bases. This TCR was recovered from an adult with an advanced solid tumor such as melanoma, head and neck, liver or kidney cancer. The sample consisted of CD4+ or CD8+ T cells sorted from blood, taken in a trial of the OX40 agonist ivuxolimab. The gene calls are TRBV18 and TRBJ2-1, with 12 bases that match TRBD2. The CDR3 sequence: CASSPTSGRNEQFF. The CDR3 DNA is TGTGCCAGCTCACCAACTAGCGGGAGGAATGAGCAGTTCTTC.